This T cell receptor beta chain was observed in a study of blood T cell repertoires in COVID-19. The germline gives CDR1 KGHSH, CDR2 LQKENI. V was trimmed by 0 bases and J by 3 bases, leaving 12 bases between them. The CDR3 is made up of 15 amino acids. Repertoires were generated with immunoSEQ multiplex PCR, while TCRdb's copy carries only in-frame clones and drops some. This table holds roughly 140,000 clones, 84% found once. Sequenced sample: PBMCs or T cells enriched from blood (not recorded which). The clonotype was recovered from a man aged 45-60 years in a cohort exposed to, infected with or recovered from COVID-19 (not recorded which). V gene TRBV18 combines with J gene TRBJ2-7; maybe TRBD2 (6 bases). CDR3 sequence reads: CASSPPSGTFYEQYF. In nucleotides, the CDR3 is TGTGCCAGCTCACCACCTAGCGGTACTTTCTACGAGCAGTACTTC.